A single sample is the source of the 5 T cell receptor beta chains below, sequenced in a study of T-cell reconstitution after alpha-beta-depleted transplantation in children. Preparation of the TCRbeta library used unique molecular identifiers. TCRdb re-called the PCR reads with MiXCR, one entry per CDR3 protein. This sample has about 200,000 distinct CDR3 sequences, with 5% to 7.5% found just once. The sample consisted of PBMCs, taken before TCRalphabeta/CD19-depleted stem cell transplant. Receptors were obtained from a girl in the first two years of life with combined immunodeficiency, due to receive a stem cell transplant.

This clonotype was counted many times. V usage is TRBV29-1 and J usage is TRBJ2-2; 7 nucleotides agree with TRBD1. CDR3 length: 13 amino acids. V lost 5 bases, J lost 4 bases, and 4 bases stayed unmatched. From germline, CDR1 is SQVTM and CDR2 ANQGSEA. This CDR3 is CSVYDRVTGELFF. The CDR3, as DNA: TGCAGCGTTTACGACAGGGTCACCGGGGAGCTGTTTTTT.

This clonotype was seen at least ten times. The V gene is TRBV6-2 or TRBV6-3, the J gene TRBJ2-5; maybe TRBD2 (5 bases). The CDR3 spans 14 residues. Trimming took off 2 bases at V and 1 base at J, with 8 bases between the two ends. Germline lookup yields CDR1 MNHEY and CDR2 SVGEGT. The CDR3: CASSYTEGQETQYF. As DNA, the CDR3 is TGTGCCAGCAGTTACACTGAGGGCCAAGAGACCCAGTACTTC.

There are many counts of this clonotype. The chain carries TRBV12-3 or TRBV12-4 and TRBJ2-3; no clear D. This CDR3 contains 13 residues. Trimming left V 8 bases short and J 0 bases short, with 9 bases between. The CDR3: CASRAPSTDTQYF. As DNA, the CDR3 is TGTGCCAGCCGGGCCCCTAGCACAGATACGCAGTATTTT.

This clonotype was seen ten or more times. This chain connects TRBV7-8 to TRBJ2-1, with TRBD2 matching 9 bases. With V trimmed by 4 bases and J by 0 bases, 4 bases remained unmatched. Germline V CDR1 and CDR2: SGHVS, FQNEAQ. The CDR3 sequence is 16 residues long. CDR3 protein: CASSSGLAHSYNEQFF. The CDR3 DNA is TGTGCCAGCAGCTCGGGACTAGCCCACTCCTACAATGAGCAGTTCTTC. The variable domain in full, with the rest retrieved from reference TRBV7-8 and TRBJ2-1, is GAGVSQSPRYKVAKRGQDVALRCDPISGHVSLFWYQQALGQGPEFLTYFQNEAQLDKSGLPSDRFFAERPEGSVSTLKIQRTQQEDSAVYLCASSSGLAHSYNEQFFGPGTRLTVL.

Ten or more counts support this clonotype. The genes are TRBV12-3 or TRBV12-4 and TRBJ2-5; D unresolved. The CDR3 is made up of 13 amino acids. Trimming took 4 bases from V and 1 from J, leaving 7 bases between them. CDR3 in amino acids: CASSSRTQETQYF. The CDR3 DNA reads as TGTGCCAGCAGTTCCAGGACCCAAGAGACCCAGTACTTC.